These 18 T cell receptor beta chains were all obtained from the same sample, sequenced in a study of shared clonotypes between healthy human individuals. Terminally differentiated effector memory CD45RA+ cells were excluded from the naive CD8 cells, which were CD45RO-negative and positively selected for CCR7. Some clones are missing from TCRdb's copy, which holds only in-frame ones; the method was immunoSEQ multiplex PCR. This table holds about 2 million clones, approximately 94% found once. Material for sequencing was naive CD8+ T cells sorted from blood. These receptors originate from a man aged 18 to 29 in good health.

This sequence joins TRBV6-5 and TRBJ2-4, with D perhaps TRBD2 (7 bases). There are 15 residues in the CDR3. Per the germline V gene, CDR1 is MNHEY and CDR2 is SVGAGI. The V end was cut by 2 bases, the J end by 8 bases, with 16 bases between. CDR3 DNA: TGTGCCAGCAGTTACGAGTGGGGGGGCTGGGACATTCAGTACTTC. Translation: CASSYEWGGWDIQYF.

The chain joins TRBV6-5 to TRBJ2-7; 8 nucleotides match TRBD1. V gave up 10 bases and J gave up 2 bases; unmatched junction bases: 7. The germline V gene encodes CDR1 MNHEY and CDR2 SVGAGI. CDR3 length: 13 amino acids. The CDR3 DNA sequence: TGTGCCACCGATGACAGGGGCCCCTACGAGCAGTACTTC. Translating it yields CATDDRGPYEQYF.

The chain has TRBV2 and TRBJ1-1; D remains ambiguous. CDR3 length: 13 amino acids. CDR1 SNHLY and CDR2 FYNNEI come from the germline V gene. Trimming removed 8 bases at V and 1 base at J, with 11 bases between. In DNA, the CDR3 is TGTGCCAGCTCCCTTCAGGCGAACACTGAAGCTTTCTTT. Translated: CASSLQANTEAFF.

Concerning this clone: This CDR3 is also generated by other DNA sequences in the sample. V and J are TRBV7-9 and TRBJ2-3; TRBD2 agrees at 10 bases. Germline trimming cut 3 bases from V and 1 base from J; bases unmatched to any gene: 1. The CDR3 has 15 amino acids. Germline V gives CDR1 SEHNR, CDR2 FQNEAQ (reference sequence). In DNA, the CDR3 is TGTGCCAGCAGCTTCCTAGCGGGAGGCACAGATACGCAGTATTTT. Protein: CASSFLAGGTDTQYF.

The rearrangement links TRBV28 to TRBJ1-4; the D is unclear. The V gene lost 5 bases and the J gene lost 7 bases, with 11 bases spanning the gap. Germline V gene sequence: CDR1 MDHEN, CDR2 SYDVKM. This CDR3 has 13 residues. The CDR3 is CASSLGSGEKLFF. CDR3 DNA sequence: TGTGCCAGCAGTCTGGGGAGTGGTGAAAAACTGTTTTTT.

The chain employs TRBV4-1 and TRBJ2-7, with 9 positions matching TRBD1. Germline loops: CDR1 MGHRA, CDR2 YSYEKL. The CDR3 loop spans 15 amino acids. Trimming took 4 bases from V and 4 from J; bases not matched to a gene: 8. The CDR3 nucleotides read TGCGCCAGCAGCCCAAACGACAGGGGGGTGTACGAGCAGTACTTC. The encoded protein is CASSPNDRGVYEQYF.

The chain carries TRBV30 and TRBJ2-5, with D perhaps TRBD2 (7 bases). Trimming took 4 bases from V and 2 from J, leaving 14 bases between them. This CDR3 has 14 amino acids. Per the germline V gene, CDR1 is GTSNPN and CDR2 is SVGIG (reference sequence). DNA of the CDR3: TGTGCCTGGACCCCTCGGGGGGCACAAGAGACCCAGTACTTC. This gives the protein CAWTPRGAQETQYF.

In DNA form, the CDR3 reads TGTGCCAGCAGCTCGAACGATGCAGATACGCAGTATTTT. It specifies CASSSNDADTQYF. The rearrangement joins TRBV13 to TRBJ2-3; D remains unclear. This CDR3 has 13 residues. CDR1 is PRHDT and CDR2 is FYEKMQ in the germline V gene (reference sequence). Trimming removed 4 bases from V and 4 bases from J, with 9 bases in between.

This chain joins TRBV7-6 and TRBJ2-3, with D uncertain. Germline V lookup: CDR1 SGHVS, CDR2 FNYEAQ. V shed 1 base and J shed 0 bases, with 8 bases lying between them. CDR3 length: 15 residues. CDR3 region: CASSLEGPSTDTQYF. Here the CDR3 DNA reads TGTGCCAGCAGCTTAGAAGGTCCTAGCACAGATACGCAGTATTTT.

The chain is built from TRBV6-6 and TRBJ1-1; no firm D call. CDR1 is MNHNY and CDR2 is SVGAGI in the germline V gene (reference sequence). The CDR3 totals 8 residues. The CDR3 DNA reads TGTGCGGTAGGTGAAGCTTTCTTT. Amino acid sequence: CAVGEAFF.

This rearrangement joins TRBV13 to TRBJ1-2; D gene unclear. V was shortened by 7 bases and J by 3 bases, with 15 bases between the two germline ends. CDR1 and CDR2 (germline): PRHDT, FYEKMQ (reference sequence). The CDR3 totals 14 residues. CDR3 amino acids: CASMAGSTDYGYTF. Here the CDR3 DNA reads TGTGCCAGCATGGCGGGTTCTACCGACTATGGCTACACCTTC.

This chain joins TRBV7-9 and TRBJ1-5; no definite D call. The germline CDR1 and CDR2 sequences are SEHNR and FQNEAQ (reference sequence). The V end lost 5 bases, the J end lost 1 base, and 12 bases lay between the germline ends. CDR3 length equals 15 residues. The CDR3 region has the DNA TGTGCCAGCAGCCCTTGGGTCGGGAGCAATCAGCCCCAGCATTTT. This sequence encodes CASSPWVGSNQPQHF. The complete variable domain, with remaining parts taken from reference TRBV7-9 and TRBJ1-5, reads DTGVSQNPRHKITKRGQNVTFRCDPISEHNRLYWYRQTLGQGPEFLTYFQNEAQLEKSRLLSDRFSAERPKGSFSTLEIQRTEQGDSAMYLCASSPWVGSNQPQHFGDGTRLSIL.

This clone was counted a single time. The CDR3 loop reads CASKGVAGGQANYGYTF. In nucleotides, the CDR3 is TGTGCCAGCAAAGGCGTTGCAGGGGGCCAAGCTAACTATGGCTACACCTTC. V and J are TRBV11-2 and TRBJ1-2; TRBD1 matches at 8 bases. The CDR3 has 17 amino acids. CDR1 is SGHAT and CDR2 is FQNNGV in the germline V gene. V shed 7 bases, J shed 0 bases, and the junction held 13 bases outside the gene matches.

The chain has TRBV9 and TRBJ1-6, with D perhaps matching TRBD1 (6 bases). The V and J ends lost 4 bases and 7 bases respectively, with 12 bases between them. Germline CDR1 reads SGDLS; CDR2 reads YYNGEE. CDR3 length equals 14 residues. In DNA, the CDR3 is TGTGCCAGCAGCCCAGAGGGGGGGAATTCACCCCTCCACTTT. Encoded protein: CASSPEGGNSPLHF. Full variable domain (remainder filled in from reference TRBV9 and TRBJ1-6): DSGVTQTPKHLITATGQRVTLRCSPRSGDLSVYWYQQSLDQGLQFLIQYYNGEERAKGNILERFSAQQFPDLHSELNLSSLELGDSALYFCASSPEGGNSPLHFGNGTRLTVT.

This rearrangement joins TRBV9 to TRBJ2-1; 11 nucleotides align to TRBD1. Per germline, CDR1 SGDLS and CDR2 YYNGEE. This CDR3 is built from 15 residues. Losses at the gene ends were 2 bases for V and 6 bases for J; bases not matched to a gene: 4. The CDR3 protein is CASSVSGTGGNEQFF. CDR3 DNA sequence: TGTGCCAGCAGCGTTTCCGGGACAGGGGGCAATGAGCAGTTCTTC. The whole variable domain, remainder taken from reference TRBV9 and TRBJ2-1, is DSGVTQTPKHLITATGQRVTLRCSPRSGDLSVYWYQQSLDQGLQFLIQYYNGEERAKGNILERFSAQQFPDLHSELNLSSLELGDSALYFCASSVSGTGGNEQFFGPGTRLTVL.

J is TRBJ2-3 and V is TRBV7-2; no definite D call. Germline V gene lookup returns CDR1 SGHTA and CDR2 FQGNSA. The CDR3 loop spans 16 amino acids. The V and J ends lost 3 bases and 1 base respectively, with 14 bases between them. The chain's CDR3 is CASSFPVAVRTDTQYF. CDR3 DNA sequence: TGTGCCAGCAGCTTCCCTGTCGCGGTACGCACAGATACGCAGTATTTT.

The gene calls are TRBV5-6 and TRBJ2-7; D gene uncertain. CDR3 length: 12 residues. Germline assignment: CDR1 SGHDT and CDR2 YYEEEE. The V gene lost 3 bases and the J gene lost 7 bases, with 11 bases spanning the gap. This CDR3 reads CASSSWGGEQYF. The CDR3 DNA sequence: TGTGCCAGCAGCTCCTGGGGTGGGGAGCAGTACTTC.

This clone was seen once. The V call is TRBV13, the J call TRBJ2-7, with D perhaps matching TRBD2 (5 bases). The CDR3 runs 14 residues. With 5 bases removed from V and 3 bases from J, the gap between germline ends came to 14 bases. Germline V gives CDR1 PRHDT, CDR2 FYEKMQ (reference sequence). The CDR3 DNA reads as TGTGCCAGCAGCAGGGAGACTCACCGCTACGAGCAGTACTTC. This gives the protein CASSRETHRYEQYF.